The T cell receptor beta chain under discussion was sequenced for a study of cytomegalovirus exposure and HLA in healthy donors. Study-wide findings and caveats: For most TCR beta V segments, an earlier analysis put the productive rate at about 90% or about 30% of the time. The classifier reportedly diagnosed cytomegalovirus status with high specificity and sensitivity.

V lost 5 bases and J lost 7, with 15 bases in between. CDR3 size: 12 residues. Germline V gene sequence: CDR1 GTSNPN, CDR2 SVGIG (reference sequence). Primers included in the PCR were 60 Vbeta and 13 Jbeta primers. Using immunoSEQ multiplex PCR, the repertoire was profiled, and TCRdb retains in-frame clones only, with some absent. This sample has just under 95,000 clones, with around four fifths found just once. Remarks on this clone: What it binds is not known.

Healthy bone marrow donors made up the donors. V is TRBV30 and J is TRBJ2-7, with a possible D match to TRBD1 (5 bases). Sample: PBMCs. The TCR comes from a middle-aged man in good health and CMV-seropositive. The CDR3 sequence: CAWADSSREQYF. CDR3 sequence (DNA): TGTGCCTGGGCAGACAGTTCCCGGGAGCAGTACTTC.